The 16 T cell receptor beta chains below come from one sample, sequenced in a study of cytomegalovirus exposure and HLA in healthy donors. PCR used 60 Vbeta primers and 13 Jbeta primers. Measured with immunoSEQ multiplex PCR; TCRdb has only the in-frame clones, and not every one. This repertoire shows under 150,000 clones, about 80% found once; its top ten account for roughly 4%. Input material: PBMCs. Receptors originate from a woman between 35 and 50 years old in good health and CMV-seronegative.

The V and J genes are TRBV28 and TRBJ2-1; no firm D call. The CDR3 length is 15 residues. Germline CDR1 reads MDHEN; CDR2 reads SYDVKM. The germline V and J ends were trimmed by 3 bases and 5 bases, with 14 bases remaining between them. DNA of the CDR3: TGTGCCAGCAGTTTTCGTAGTAGCCCAGACAATGAGCAGTTCTTC. Amino acids: CASSFRSSPDNEQFF.

The chain recombines TRBV15 with TRBJ2-5, with a possible D match to TRBD2 (6 bases). CDR3 length: 14 amino acids. Germline-derived CDR1 and CDR2 are LNHNV and YYDKDF (reference sequence). The germline V and J ends were trimmed by 4 bases and 5 bases, with 14 bases remaining between them. The CDR3 DNA sequence: TGTGCCACCAGCATCCGGAGGGGTTCGGAGACCCAGTACTTC. This encodes CATSIRRGSETQYF.

This sequence joins TRBV19 and TRBJ2-7, with 9 bases lining up with TRBD1. V shed 3 bases and J 6 bases; nucleotides not matched to a gene: 6. This CDR3 has 14 amino acids. CDR1 and CDR2 (germline): LNHDA, SQIVND (reference sequence). The CDR3 DNA sequence: TGTGCCAGTAGTATCGGGACAGGGAGGATCGAGCAGTACTTC. This translates into CASSIGTGRIEQYF.

The CDR3 sequence is CASTDRGGGNTIYF. CDR3 nucleotides: TGTGCCAGCACGGACAGGGGAGGTGGAAACACCATATATTTT. V gene TRBV28 combines with J gene TRBJ1-3; 9 nucleotides match TRBD1. This CDR3 region has 14 residues. Germline V gives CDR1 MDHEN, CDR2 SYDVKM. The ends lost 7 bases at V and 3 bases at J; junction bases unmatched: 4.

The chain carries TRBV2 and TRBJ1-3; no clear D gene. Looked up from germline, CDR1 is SNHLY and CDR2 is FYNNEI. The CDR3 length is 12 residues. The V end lost 7 bases, the J end lost 7 bases, and 11 bases lay between the germline ends. The CDR3 loop is CASTRAGNTIYF. DNA for the CDR3: TGTGCCAGCACACGAGCCGGGAACACCATATATTTT. Full variable domain (rest looked up from reference TRBV2 and TRBJ1-3): EPEVTQTPSHQVTQMGQEVILRCVPISNHLYFYWYRQILGQKVEFLVSFYNNEISEKSEIFDDQFSVERPDGSNFTLKIRSTKLEDSAMYFCASTRAGNTIYFGEGSWLTVV.

The CDR3 region has the DNA TGTGCCAGCAGCCCGGACAGGCAAAATTCACCCCTCCACTTT. Protein: CASSPDRQNSPLHF. V gene TRBV4-2 combines with J gene TRBJ1-6, with 7 bases lining up with TRBD1. V dropped 4 bases and J dropped 7; count of bases not matched to a gene: 4. CDR1 LGHNA and CDR2 YNFKEQ come from the germline V gene. The CDR3 contains 14 residues.

V is TRBV14 and J is TRBJ1-2, with a weak D call TRBD1 (6 bases). The CDR3 is 19 amino acids. Trimming took 0 bases from V and 6 from J, leaving 26 bases between them. The germline CDR1 and CDR2 sequences are SGHDN and FVKESK. CDR3 loop: CASSQEGGTSNSPTDGYTF. CDR3 DNA sequence: TGTGCCAGCAGCCAAGAAGGTGGGACATCCAACTCCCCCACCGATGGCTACACCTTC.

The chain combines TRBV4-2 with TRBJ1-1; D not resolved. This CDR3 is 15 amino acids long. Per the germline V gene, CDR1 is LGHNA and CDR2 is YNFKEQ. V was trimmed by 0 bases and J by 0 bases, leaving 8 bases between them. CDR3 residues: CASSQERRVNTEAFF. The CDR3 DNA sequence: TGTGCCAGCAGCCAAGAACGGAGGGTGAACACTGAAGCTTTCTTT.

The sample holds a few counts of this clone. The rearrangement links TRBV6-1 to TRBJ2-5; D remains unclear. Germline CDR1 is MNHNS and CDR2 is SASEGT. V lost 3 bases, J lost 5 bases, and 7 bases lay in between. The CDR3 is 12 residues long. CDR3 nucleotide sequence: TGTGCCAGCAGTGATTACGGGGAGACCCAGTACTTC. It specifies CASSDYGETQYF.

The CDR3 DNA is TGTGCCAGCAGCTTAGAAGCGGCAGGGGTCCCTGAAGCTTTCTTT. Protein product: CASSLEAAGVPEAFF. The chain uses TRBV7-8 and TRBJ1-1; weak D call: TRBD1 (6 bases). CDR3 length: 15 residues. Germline assignment: CDR1 SGHVS and CDR2 FQNEAQ. The V end lost 1 base, the J end lost 6 bases, and 15 bases lay between the germline ends.

The chain combines TRBV4-3 with TRBJ2-3; a weak D match, TRBD1 (5 bases). The CDR3 has 14 residues. The germline CDR1 and CDR2 sequences are LGHNA and YSLEER. Trimming took off 1 base at V and 4 bases at J, with 9 bases between the two ends. As DNA, the CDR3 is TGCGCCAGCAGCCAAGGAGAAGGGGCAGATACGCAGTATTTT. Translation: CASSQGEGADTQYF.

The chain combines TRBV9 with TRBJ2-5, with 8 bases that match TRBD2. Trimming at V came to 4 bases and at J to 4 bases, leaving 6 bases not matched to a gene. Germline CDR1 reads SGDLS; CDR2 reads YYNGEE. This CDR3 is 14 amino acids long. The CDR3 DNA sequence: TGTGCCAGCAGCCCAGCGGGAGATGGAGAGACCCAGTACTTC. Translated: CASSPAGDGETQYF.

V gene TRBV4-3 combines with J gene TRBJ2-2; D may be TRBD1 (6 bases). CDR1 and CDR2 from the germline V gene are LGHNA and YSLEER. Trimming took 4 bases from V and 3 from J, leaving 12 bases between them. The CDR3 contains 15 residues. CDR3: CASSLRGLDTGELFF. The CDR3 DNA sequence: TGCGCCAGCAGCCTAAGGGGGTTGGACACCGGGGAGCTGTTTTTT.

The gene calls are TRBV7-3 and TRBJ2-1; D unresolved. The V gene's germline CDR1 is SGHTA and CDR2 FQGTGA. Trimming removed 1 base from V and 5 bases from J, with 6 bases in between. The CDR3 sequence is 13 residues long. The CDR3, as DNA: TGTGCCAGCAGCTTAAGTTCGGACAATGAGCAGTTCTTC. It codes for CASSLSSDNEQFF.

The V call is TRBV4-3, the J call TRBJ1-3; D uncertain. The CDR3 contains 15 residues. The ends were cut back, 4 bases at V and 0 bases at J, with 10 bases in the middle. CDR1 and CDR2 from the germline V gene are LGHNA and YSLEER. This CDR3 reads CASSLTRSSGNTIYF. Written as DNA, the CDR3 is TGCGCCAGCAGCCTGACCCGGAGCTCTGGAAACACCATATATTTT.

This clone appeared once. CDR3 DNA sequence: TGTGCCAGCAGCTTCGGGACAGGGAACGGCTACACCTTC. Protein product: CASSFGTGNGYTF. The chain has TRBV7-3 and TRBJ1-2; TRBD1 agrees at 9 bases. Germline V gene lookup returns CDR1 SGHTA and CDR2 FQGTGA. This CDR3 has 13 amino acids. V was clipped by 3 bases and J by 8 bases; unmatched bases: 4.